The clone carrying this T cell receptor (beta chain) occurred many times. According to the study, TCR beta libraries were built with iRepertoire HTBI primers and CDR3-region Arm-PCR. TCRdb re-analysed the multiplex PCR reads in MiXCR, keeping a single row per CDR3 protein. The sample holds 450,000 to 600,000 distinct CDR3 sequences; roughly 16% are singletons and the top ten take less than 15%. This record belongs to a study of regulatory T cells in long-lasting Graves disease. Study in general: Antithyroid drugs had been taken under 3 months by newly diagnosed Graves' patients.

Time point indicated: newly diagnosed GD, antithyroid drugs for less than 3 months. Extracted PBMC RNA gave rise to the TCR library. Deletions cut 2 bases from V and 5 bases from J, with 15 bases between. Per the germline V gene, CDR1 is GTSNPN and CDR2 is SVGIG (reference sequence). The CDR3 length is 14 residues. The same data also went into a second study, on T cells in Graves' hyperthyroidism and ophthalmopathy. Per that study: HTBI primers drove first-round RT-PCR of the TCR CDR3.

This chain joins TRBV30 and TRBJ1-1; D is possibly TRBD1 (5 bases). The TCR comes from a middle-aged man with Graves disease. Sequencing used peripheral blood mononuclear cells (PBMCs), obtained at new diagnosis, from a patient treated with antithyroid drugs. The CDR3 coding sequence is TGTGCCTGGAGTAGGACCCCCCGGGGGACTGAAGCTTTCTTT. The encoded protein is CAWSRTPRGTEAFF.